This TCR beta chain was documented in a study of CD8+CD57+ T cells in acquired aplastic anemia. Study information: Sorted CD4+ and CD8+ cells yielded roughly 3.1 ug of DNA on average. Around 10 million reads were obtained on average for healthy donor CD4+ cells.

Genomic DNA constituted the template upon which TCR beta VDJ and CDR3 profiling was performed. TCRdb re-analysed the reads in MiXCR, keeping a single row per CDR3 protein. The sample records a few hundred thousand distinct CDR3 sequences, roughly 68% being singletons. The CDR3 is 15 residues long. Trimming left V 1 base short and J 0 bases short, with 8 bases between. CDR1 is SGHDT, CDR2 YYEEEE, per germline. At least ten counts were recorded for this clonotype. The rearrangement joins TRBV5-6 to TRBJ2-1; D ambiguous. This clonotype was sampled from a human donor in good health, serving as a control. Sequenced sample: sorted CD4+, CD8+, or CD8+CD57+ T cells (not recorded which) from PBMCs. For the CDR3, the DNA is TGTGCCAGCAGCTTGCTAGGCAACTCCTACAATGAGCAGTTCTTC. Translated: CASSLLGNSYNEQFF.